This T cell receptor (beta chain) was identified during a study of Ad26.COV2.S vaccination and SARS-CoV-2 variants. Treatment given: about 20 received Ad26.COV2.S at low or high dose, single or two shots; about 5 received placebo; per-sample allocation not given. All samples were drawn on day 63, counting from the first vaccine or placebo injection. Per the germline V gene, CDR1 is SGDLS and CDR2 is YYNGEE. CDR3 length equals 15 residues. The V and J ends lost 0 bases and 5 bases respectively, with 14 bases between them. The method was immunoSEQ multiplex PCR; TCRdb's version includes in-frame clones alone and lacks a portion of them. Counted here are fewer than 400,000 clones, roughly 88% occurring once; the ten biggest clones make up about 5%.

Sequencing used peripheral blood, obtained in a trial of Ad26.COV2.S vaccine versus placebo. The chain is built from TRBV9 and TRBJ1-1, with D unresolved. The TCR sequence derives from a person aged 18-65 years who received the Ad26.COV2.S COVID-19 vaccine or a placebo. The CDR3, as DNA: TGTGCCAGCAGCGTAGGTGCGCGGCCGGGAACTGAAGCTTTCTTT. This translates into CASSVGARPGTEAFF.